This is a list of T cell receptor beta chains from one sample in a study of shared clonotypes between healthy human individuals. Clones were read by immunoSEQ multiplex PCR, and TCRdb kept only the in-frame ones, dropping some. Altogether 1.5 million to 2.5 million clones are present, about 95% being singletons, with the ten largest covering 1.2%. Material: naive CD8+ T cells sorted from blood. Source of these receptors: a man aged 18 to 29 in good health. The CDR3 runs from the conserved cysteine through the conserved F or W. Where a row states a size, it is once, few, many or the class of an expanded clone; other rows omit it.

abundance	j_gene	v_gene	CDR3aa
.	TRBJ2-2	TRBV13	CASSIAGARYNTGELFF
.	TRBJ1-5	TRBV10-3	CAISEEGRANQPQHF
.	TRBJ2-7	TRBV5-5	CASSQPRRGGAHEQYF
.	TRBJ1-2	TRBV29-1	CSVEDSPTRANYGYTF
.	TRBJ2-7	TRBV28	CASSLGVHPSYEQYF
.	TRBJ2-1	TRBV9	CASSVDPRTLAETYNEQFF
.	TRBJ2-7	TRBV6-5	CASSSSLNYEQYF
once	TRBJ2-1	TRBV27	CASSPSPSGFHNEQFF
.	TRBJ2-2	TRBV6-1	CASSEFTGKGAGELFF
.	TRBJ1-2	TRBV6-1	CASSEASQGMYGYTF
.	TRBJ2-2	TRBV6-1	CASSSITGSGGELFF
.	TRBJ2-2	TRBV6-5	CASSYRDTHTGELFF
.	TRBJ2-7	TRBV11-2	CASRTGTGSVEQYF
.	TRBJ2-1	TRBV28	CASSPSVFTEQFF
.	TRBJ2-7	TRBV4-2	CASSPRASSYEQYF
few	TRBJ1-1	TRBV2	CASSLGEAFF
.	TRBJ1-1	TRBV7-2	CASSLMAGSEAFF
.	TRBJ1-1	TRBV13	CASSESTGLTEAFF
.	TRBJ1-2	TRBV7-9	CASSTRTENYGYTF
.	TRBJ2-1	TRBV6-6	CASTEGALNEQFF
.	TRBJ2-7	TRBV19	CASSQPADRVGVYEQYF
.	TRBJ2-7	TRBV6-5	CASSYSAATYEQYF
.	TRBJ2-1	TRBV27	CASSPGSGGPTNEQFF
.	TRBJ2-7	TRBV4-1	CASSQVLAGSYEQYF
.	TRBJ2-1	TRBV4-1	CASSRSVQSNNEQFF
.	TRBJ2-1	TRBV7-6	CASSLEASIYNEQFF
.	TRBJ2-3	TRBV5-1	CASTTPGDTQYF
.	TRBJ1-5	TRBV25-1	CASSGPSQGVVGQPQHF
.	TRBJ2-3	TRBV30	CAWSRLAGGPGDTQYF